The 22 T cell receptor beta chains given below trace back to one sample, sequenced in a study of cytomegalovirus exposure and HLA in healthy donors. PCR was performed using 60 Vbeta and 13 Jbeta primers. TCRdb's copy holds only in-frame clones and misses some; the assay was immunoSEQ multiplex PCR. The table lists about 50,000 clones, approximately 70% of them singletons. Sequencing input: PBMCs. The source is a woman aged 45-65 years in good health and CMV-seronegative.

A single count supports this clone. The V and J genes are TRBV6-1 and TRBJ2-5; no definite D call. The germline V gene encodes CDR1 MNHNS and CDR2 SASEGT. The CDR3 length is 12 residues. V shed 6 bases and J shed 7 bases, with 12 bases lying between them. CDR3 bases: TGTGCCAGCAGGGTCTCCCTACGGACCCAGTACTTC. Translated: CASRVSLRTQYF.

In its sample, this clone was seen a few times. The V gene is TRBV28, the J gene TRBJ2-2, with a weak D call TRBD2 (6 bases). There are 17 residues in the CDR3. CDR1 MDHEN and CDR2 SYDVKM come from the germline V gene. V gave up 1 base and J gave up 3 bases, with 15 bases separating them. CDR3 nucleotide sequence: TGTGCCAGCAGTTTATCAGCGGTGCGGGGCCACACCGGGGAGCTGTTTTTT. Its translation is CASSLSAVRGHTGELFF.

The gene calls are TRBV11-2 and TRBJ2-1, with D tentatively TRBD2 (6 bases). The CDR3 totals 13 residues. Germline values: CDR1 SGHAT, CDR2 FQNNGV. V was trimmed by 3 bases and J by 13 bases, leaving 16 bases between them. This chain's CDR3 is CASSFTRDSDQFF. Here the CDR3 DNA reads TGTGCCAGCAGCTTCACCCGGGACTCGGATCAGTTCTTC.

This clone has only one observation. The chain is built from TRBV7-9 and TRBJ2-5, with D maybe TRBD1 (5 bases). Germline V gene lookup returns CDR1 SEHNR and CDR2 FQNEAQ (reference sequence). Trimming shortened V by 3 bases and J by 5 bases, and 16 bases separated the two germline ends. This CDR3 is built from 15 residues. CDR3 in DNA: TGTGCCAGCAGCTTTAATACAGGTTCGAGGGAGACCCAGTACTTC. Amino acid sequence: CASSFNTGSRETQYF.

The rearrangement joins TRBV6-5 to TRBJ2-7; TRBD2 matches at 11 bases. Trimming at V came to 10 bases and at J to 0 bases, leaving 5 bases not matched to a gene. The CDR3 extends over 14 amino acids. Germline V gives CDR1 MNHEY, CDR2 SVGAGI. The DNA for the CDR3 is TGTGCCAACCCTAGCGGGAGGAGCTCCTACGAGCAGTACTTC. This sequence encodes CANPSGRSSYEQYF.

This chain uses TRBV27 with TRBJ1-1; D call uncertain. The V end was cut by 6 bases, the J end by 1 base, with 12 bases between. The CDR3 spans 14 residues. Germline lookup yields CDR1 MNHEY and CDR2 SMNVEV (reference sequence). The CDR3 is CASRTARANTEAFF. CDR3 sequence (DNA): TGTGCCAGCAGGACTGCGAGGGCGAACACTGAAGCTTTCTTT.

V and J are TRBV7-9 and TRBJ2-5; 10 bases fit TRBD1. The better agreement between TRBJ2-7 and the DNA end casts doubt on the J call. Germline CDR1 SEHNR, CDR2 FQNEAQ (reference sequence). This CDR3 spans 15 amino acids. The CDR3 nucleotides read TGTGCCAGCAGCTTACGGGACAGGGGTAACTACGAGCAGTACTTC. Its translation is CASSLRDRGNYEQYF.

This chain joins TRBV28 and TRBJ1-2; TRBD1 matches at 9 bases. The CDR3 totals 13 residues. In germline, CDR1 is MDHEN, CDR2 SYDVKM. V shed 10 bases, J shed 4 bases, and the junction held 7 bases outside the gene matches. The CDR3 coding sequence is TGTGCCATTACATCGACAGGGGGCTATGGCTACACCTTC. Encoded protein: CAITSTGGYGYTF.

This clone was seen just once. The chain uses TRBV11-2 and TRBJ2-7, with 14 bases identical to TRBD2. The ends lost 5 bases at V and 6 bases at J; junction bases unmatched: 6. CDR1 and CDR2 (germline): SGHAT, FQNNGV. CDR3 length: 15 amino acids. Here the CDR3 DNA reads TGTGCCAGCAGCCGACCGGGACTAGCGGGAGTCGAGCAGTACTTC. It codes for CASSRPGLAGVEQYF.

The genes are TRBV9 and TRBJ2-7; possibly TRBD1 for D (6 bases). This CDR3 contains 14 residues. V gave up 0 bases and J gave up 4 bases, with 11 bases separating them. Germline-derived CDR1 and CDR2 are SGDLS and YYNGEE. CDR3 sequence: CASSVGMGAYEQYF. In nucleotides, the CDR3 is TGTGCCAGCAGCGTAGGGATGGGGGCATACGAGCAGTACTTC.

The CDR3 sequence is CSAFQDRGYF. CDR3 sequence (DNA): TGCAGCGCCTTCCAGGACAGGGGGTATTTT. This chain links TRBV29-1 with TRBJ2-3, with TRBD1 matching 9 bases. The junction had 7 bases not matched to a gene; V was cut back by 7 bases and J by 14 bases. The CDR3 is made up of 10 amino acids. Germline assignment: CDR1 SQVTM and CDR2 ANQGSEA.

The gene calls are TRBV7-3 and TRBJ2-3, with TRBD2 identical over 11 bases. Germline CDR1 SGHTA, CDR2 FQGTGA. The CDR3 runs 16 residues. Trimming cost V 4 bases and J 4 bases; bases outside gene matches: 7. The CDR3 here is CASSSGTSGTSDTQYF. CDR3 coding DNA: TGTGCCAGCAGCTCCGGGACTAGCGGAACCTCAGATACGCAGTATTTT.

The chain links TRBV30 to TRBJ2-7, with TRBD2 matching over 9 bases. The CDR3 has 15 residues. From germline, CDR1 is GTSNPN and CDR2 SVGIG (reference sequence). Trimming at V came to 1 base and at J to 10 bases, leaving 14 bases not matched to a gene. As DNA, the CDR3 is TGTGCCTGGAGTGACCCCACGGCTAGCGGGATTTCACAGTACTTC. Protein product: CAWSDPTASGISQYF.

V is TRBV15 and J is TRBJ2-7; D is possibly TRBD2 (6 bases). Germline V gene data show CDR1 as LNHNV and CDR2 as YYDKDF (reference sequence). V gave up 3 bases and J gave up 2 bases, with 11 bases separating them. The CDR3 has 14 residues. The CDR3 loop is CATSSGREPYEQYF. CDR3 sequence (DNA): TGTGCCACCAGCAGTGGGCGGGAACCCTACGAGCAGTACTTC.

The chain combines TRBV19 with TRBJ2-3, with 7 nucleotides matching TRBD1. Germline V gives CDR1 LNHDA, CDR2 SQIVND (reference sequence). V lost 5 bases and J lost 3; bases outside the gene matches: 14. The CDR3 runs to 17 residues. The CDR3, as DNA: TGTGCCAGTAGTCCCCCCTCACAGGGGAAGGGTACAGATACGCAGTATTTT. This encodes CASSPPSQGKGTDTQYF. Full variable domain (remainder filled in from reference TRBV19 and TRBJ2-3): DGGITQSPKYLFRKEGQNVTLSCEQNLNHDAMYWYRQDPGQGLRLIYYSQIVNDFQKGDIAEGYSVSREKKESFPLTVTSAQKNPTAFYLCASSPPSQGKGTDTQYFGPGTRLTVL.

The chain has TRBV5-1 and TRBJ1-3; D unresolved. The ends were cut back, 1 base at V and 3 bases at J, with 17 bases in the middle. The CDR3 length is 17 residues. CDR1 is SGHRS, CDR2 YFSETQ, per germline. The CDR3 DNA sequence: TGCGCCAGCAGCTTGTCTTCCCAATCAGGTAGTGGAAACACCATATATTTT. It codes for CASSLSSQSGSGNTIYF.

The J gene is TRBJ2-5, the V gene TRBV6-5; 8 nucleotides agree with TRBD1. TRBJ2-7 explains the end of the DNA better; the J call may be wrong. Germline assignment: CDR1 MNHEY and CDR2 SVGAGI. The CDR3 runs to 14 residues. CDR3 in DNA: TGTGCCAGCAGTTCCGGGACAGGCTCCTACGAGCAGTACTTC. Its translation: CASSSGTGSYEQYF.

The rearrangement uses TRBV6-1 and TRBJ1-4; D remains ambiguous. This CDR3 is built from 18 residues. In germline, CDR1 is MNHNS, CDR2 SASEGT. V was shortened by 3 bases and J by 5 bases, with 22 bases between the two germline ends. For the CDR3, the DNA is TGTGCCAGCAGTGACTGTCCAAGTCTCCTAGTCGACAATGAAAAACTGTTTTTT. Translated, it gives CASSDCPSLLVDNEKLFF.

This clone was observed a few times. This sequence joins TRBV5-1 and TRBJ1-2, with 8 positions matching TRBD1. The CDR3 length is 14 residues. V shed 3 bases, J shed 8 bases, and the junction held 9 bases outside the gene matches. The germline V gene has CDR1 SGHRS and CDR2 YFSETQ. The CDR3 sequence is CASSYTGQGGGYTF. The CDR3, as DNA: TGCGCCAGCAGCTACACCGGACAGGGAGGAGGCTACACCTTC.

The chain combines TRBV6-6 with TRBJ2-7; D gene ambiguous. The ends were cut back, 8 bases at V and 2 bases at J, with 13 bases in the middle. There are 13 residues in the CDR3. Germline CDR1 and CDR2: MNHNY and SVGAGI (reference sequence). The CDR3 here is CASSLGGTYEQYF. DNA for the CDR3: TGTGCCAGCTCCCTAGGCGGAACCTACGAGCAGTACTTC.

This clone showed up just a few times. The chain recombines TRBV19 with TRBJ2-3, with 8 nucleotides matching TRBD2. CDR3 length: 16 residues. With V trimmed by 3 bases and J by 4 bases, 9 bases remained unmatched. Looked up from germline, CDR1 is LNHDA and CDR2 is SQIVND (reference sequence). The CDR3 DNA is TGTGCCAGTAGTATGCATAGCGGGGACGAGGCAGATACGCAGTATTTT. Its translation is CASSMHSGDEADTQYF. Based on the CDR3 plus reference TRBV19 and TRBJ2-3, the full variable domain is DGGITQSPKYLFRKEGQNVTLSCEQNLNHDAMYWYRQDPGQGLRLIYYSQIVNDFQKGDIAEGYSVSREKKESFPLTVTSAQKNPTAFYLCASSMHSGDEADTQYFGPGTRLTVL.

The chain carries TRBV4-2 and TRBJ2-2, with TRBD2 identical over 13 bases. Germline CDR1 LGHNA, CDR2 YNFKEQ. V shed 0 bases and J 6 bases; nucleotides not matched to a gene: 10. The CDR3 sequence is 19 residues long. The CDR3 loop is CASSQDSGTSGKGAGELFF. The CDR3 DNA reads TGTGCCAGCAGCCAAGATAGTGGGACTAGCGGGAAGGGGGCCGGGGAGCTGTTTTTT.